This T cell receptor (beta chain) is drawn from a study of identical twins. Everyone who donated was a healthy Caucasian. TCRdb processed the 5' RACE reads anew with MiXCR; each CDR3 protein has one entry. Here the sample spans about 450,000 distinct CDR3 sequences, around 20% being singletons. The CDR3 sequence is 16 residues long. Germline V gene data show CDR1 as SGHRS and CDR2 as YFSETQ. Trimming removed 2 bases from V and 3 bases from J; junction bases left unmatched: 10. This clonotype was seen only a few times. Its antigen is unidentified. Points from the study as a whole: Without tracking the same donors, conclusions rested on cross-sectional statistical analysis. Cord blood's abundant beta clonotypes had fewer insertions, unlike memory repertoires. Some out-of-frame alpha sequences were shared by twins, and these showed excess low generation probability.

The sample comprised naive T cells sorted from blood. This TCR came from a man aged 50-59 years in good health. This chain joins TRBV5-1 and TRBJ2-7; 8 positions agree with TRBD1. CDR3 loop: CASSFGQGLGVYEQYF. The DNA of the CDR3 is TGCGCCAGCAGCTTCGGACAGGGCCTCGGAGTCTACGAGCAGTACTTC.